One and the same sample provided the 3 T cell receptor beta chains below, sequenced in a study of identical twins. Each CDR3 protein gets one entry after TCRdb re-called the 5' RACE reads with MiXCR. The table records hundreds of thousands of distinct CDR3 sequences, around 20% of them present only once. The sample was also reused in another study, on T cells expressing NK-cell markers.

The sample comprised PBMCs. These TCRs come from a woman aged 18 to 35 in good health.

This clonotype has more than one count but fewer than ten. The chain has TRBV19 and TRBJ2-3; 9 nucleotides match TRBD1. J gave up 1 base and V 6 bases, and 2 bases lay outside the gene matches. The CDR3 runs 14 residues. Looked up from germline, CDR1 is LNHDA and CDR2 is SQIVND (reference sequence). The CDR3 loop reads CASRRTGGTDTQYF. The CDR3 DNA is TGTGCCAGTAGAAGGACAGGGGGCACAGATACGCAGTATTTT.

The chain combines TRBV10-3 with TRBJ2-7; D remains unclear. Trimming stripped 5 bases from V and 3 bases from J, with 5 bases between. The length of the CDR3 is 11 residues. Germline lookup yields CDR1 ENHRY and CDR2 SYGVKD. The CDR3 loop reads CAISQNYEQYF. In DNA, the CDR3 is TGTGCCATCAGTCAAAACTACGAGCAGTACTTC.

At least ten counts were recorded for this clonotype. The chain uses TRBV29-1 and TRBJ2-1; 11 nucleotides match TRBD2. CDR1 is SQVTM and CDR2 is ANQGSEA in the germline V gene. The length of the CDR3 is 12 residues. V was pared by 4 bases and J by 15 bases, with 8 bases of the junction left unmatched. CDR3 DNA: TGCAGCGTTGCCCTAGCGGGGGGCGAGGTGTTCTTC. Translation gives CSVALAGGEVFF.